This T cell receptor beta chain was identified in a study of T cells in Graves' hyperthyroidism and ophthalmopathy. Findings and limits, study-wide: Peripheral blood also featured most of the thyroid clonotypes expanded above 0.001.

Comments on this clonotype: The antigen is unknown.

In patients aged 18 to 65, hyperthyroidism was newly diagnosed, with duration under 2 months. Diagnosis relied on clinical symptoms, serum thyroxine and TRAb, thyroid ultrasound and orbital computed tomography. PBMCs stemmed from less than 13 ml fresh peripheral blood. The length of the CDR3 is 14 residues. J lost 6 bases, V lost 4 bases, and 5 bases had no gene match. Germline CDR1 reads SGHRS; CDR2 reads YFSETQ. It was RNA transcripts that yielded the amplified TCR beta CDR3 regions. The primer set for the first-round RT-PCR of the TCR CDR3 was HTBI. TCRdb fed the multiplex PCR reads into MiXCR, producing one record per CDR3 protein. This sample has 550,000 to 600,000 distinct CDR3 sequences, with approximately 15% found just once.

This receptor was taken from a woman aged 18-35 years with Graves' hyperthyroidism. V gene TRBV5-1 combines with J gene TRBJ1-5; 9 bases fit TRBD1. Sequencing was performed on blood. The CDR3 reads CASSTGQGTQPQHF. Here the CDR3 DNA reads TGCGCCAGCAGCACAGGACAGGGGACTCAGCCCCAGCATTTT. Using reference TRBV5-1 and TRBJ1-5 for the parts outside the CDR3, the full variable domain is KAGVTQTPRYLIKTRGQQVTLSCSPISGHRSVSWYQQTPGQGLQFLFEYFSETQRNKGNFPGRFSGRQFSNSRSEMNVSTLELGDSALYLCASSTGQGTQPQHFGDGTRLSIL.